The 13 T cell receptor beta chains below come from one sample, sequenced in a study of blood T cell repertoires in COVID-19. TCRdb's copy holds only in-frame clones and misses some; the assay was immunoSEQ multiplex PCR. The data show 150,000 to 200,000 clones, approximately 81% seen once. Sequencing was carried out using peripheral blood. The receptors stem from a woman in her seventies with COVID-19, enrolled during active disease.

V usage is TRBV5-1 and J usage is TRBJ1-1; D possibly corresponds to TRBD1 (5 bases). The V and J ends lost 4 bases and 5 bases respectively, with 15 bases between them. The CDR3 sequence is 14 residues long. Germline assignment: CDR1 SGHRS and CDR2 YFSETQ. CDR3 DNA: TGCGCCAGCAGCAGGGACTTAAGCAAGACTGAAGCTTTCTTT. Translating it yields CASSRDLSKTEAFF. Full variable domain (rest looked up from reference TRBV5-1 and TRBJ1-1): KAGVTQTPRYLIKTRGQQVTLSCSPISGHRSVSWYQQTPGQGLQFLFEYFSETQRNKGNFPGRFSGRQFSNSRSEMNVSTLELGDSALYLCASSRDLSKTEAFFGQGTRLTVV.

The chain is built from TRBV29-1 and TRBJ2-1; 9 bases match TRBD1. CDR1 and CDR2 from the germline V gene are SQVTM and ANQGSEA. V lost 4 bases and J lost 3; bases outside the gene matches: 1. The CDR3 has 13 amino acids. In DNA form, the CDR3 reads TGCAGCGTTGGACAGGGGGTCTACAATGAGCAGTTCTTC. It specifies CSVGQGVYNEQFF.

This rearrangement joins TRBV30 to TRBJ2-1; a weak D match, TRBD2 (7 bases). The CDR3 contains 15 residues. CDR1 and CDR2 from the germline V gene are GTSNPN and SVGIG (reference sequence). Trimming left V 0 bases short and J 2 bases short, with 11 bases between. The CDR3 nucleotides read TGTGCCTGGAGTGTAGGGGGGAGGGCCTACAATGAGCAGTTCTTC. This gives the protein CAWSVGGRAYNEQFF.

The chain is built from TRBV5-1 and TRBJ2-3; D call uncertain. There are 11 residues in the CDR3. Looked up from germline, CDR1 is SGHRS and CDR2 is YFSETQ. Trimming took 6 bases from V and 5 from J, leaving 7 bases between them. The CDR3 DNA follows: TGCGCCAGCACCTTCCGAGATACGCAGTATTTT. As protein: CASTFRDTQYF.

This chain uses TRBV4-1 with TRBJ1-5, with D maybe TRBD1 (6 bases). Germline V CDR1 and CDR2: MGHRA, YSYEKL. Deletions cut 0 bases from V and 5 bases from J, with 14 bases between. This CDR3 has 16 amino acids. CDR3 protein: CASSQEGGQPHQPQHF. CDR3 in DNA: TGCGCCAGCAGCCAAGAAGGAGGACAGCCCCATCAGCCCCAGCATTTT.

The CDR3 region has the DNA TGTGCCAGCAGCACCCAGGGACAGGGGGTCCCCATATATTTT. Translated, it gives CASSTQGQGVPIYF. The rearrangement joins TRBV7-3 to TRBJ1-3, with 11 bases that match TRBD1. Germline loops: CDR1 SGHTA, CDR2 FQGTGA. The length of the CDR3 is 14 residues. The junction had 8 bases not matched to a gene; V was cut back by 5 bases and J by 11 bases.

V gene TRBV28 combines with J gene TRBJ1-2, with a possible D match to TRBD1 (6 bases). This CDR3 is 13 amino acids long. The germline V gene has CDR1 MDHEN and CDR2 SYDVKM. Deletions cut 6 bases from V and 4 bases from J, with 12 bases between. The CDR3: CASSTGTFYGYTF. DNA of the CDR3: TGTGCCAGCAGCACCGGGACATTCTATGGCTACACCTTC.

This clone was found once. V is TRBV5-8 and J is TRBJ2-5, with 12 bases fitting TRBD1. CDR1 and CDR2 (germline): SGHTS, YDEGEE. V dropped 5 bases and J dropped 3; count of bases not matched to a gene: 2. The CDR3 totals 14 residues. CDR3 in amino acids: CASRGTGGEETQYF. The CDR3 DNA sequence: TGTGCCAGCAGAGGGACAGGGGGCGAAGAGACCCAGTACTTC.

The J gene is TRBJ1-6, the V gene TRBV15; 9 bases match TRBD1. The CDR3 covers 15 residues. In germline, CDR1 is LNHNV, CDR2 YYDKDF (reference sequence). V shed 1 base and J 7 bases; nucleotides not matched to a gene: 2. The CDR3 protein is CATSRVGQGNSPLHF. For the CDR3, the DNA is TGTGCCACCAGCAGAGTCGGACAGGGGAATTCACCCCTCCACTTT.

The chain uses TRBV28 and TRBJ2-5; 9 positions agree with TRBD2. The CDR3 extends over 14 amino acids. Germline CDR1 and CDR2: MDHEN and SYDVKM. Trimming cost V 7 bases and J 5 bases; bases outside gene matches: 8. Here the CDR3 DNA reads TGTGCCAGCAAGGATAGCGGGAGTAGGGAGACCCAGTACTTC. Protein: CASKDSGSRETQYF. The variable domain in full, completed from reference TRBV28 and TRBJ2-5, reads DVKVTQSSRYLVKRTGEKVFLECVQDMDHENMFWYRQDPGLGLRLIYFSYDVKMKEKGDIPEGYSVSREKKERFSLILESASTNQTSMYLCASKDSGSRETQYFGPGTRLLVL.

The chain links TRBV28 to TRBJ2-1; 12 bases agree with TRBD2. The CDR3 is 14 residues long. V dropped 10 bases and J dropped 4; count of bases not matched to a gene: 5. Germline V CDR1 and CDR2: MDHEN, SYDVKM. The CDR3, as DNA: TGTGCCACCAAACTAGCGGGGGGTTACAATGAGCAGTTCTTC. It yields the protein CATKLAGGYNEQFF.

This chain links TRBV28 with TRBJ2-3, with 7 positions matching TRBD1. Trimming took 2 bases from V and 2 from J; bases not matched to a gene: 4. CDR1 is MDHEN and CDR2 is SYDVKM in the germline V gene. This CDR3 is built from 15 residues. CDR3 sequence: CASSLITGDTDTQYF. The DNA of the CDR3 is TGTGCCAGCAGTTTAATAACAGGGGACACAGATACGCAGTATTTT.

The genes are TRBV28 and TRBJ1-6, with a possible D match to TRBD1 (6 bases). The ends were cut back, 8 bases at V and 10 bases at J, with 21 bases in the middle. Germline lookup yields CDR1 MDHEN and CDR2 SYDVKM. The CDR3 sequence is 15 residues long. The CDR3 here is CASGKREQGASPLHF. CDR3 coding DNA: TGTGCCAGCGGTAAGCGGGAACAGGGCGCCTCACCCCTCCACTTT.